Below are 27 T cell receptor beta chains sequenced from a single sample in a study of blood T cell repertoires in COVID-19 (dated by TCRdb to the early 2020s). The library was prepared using the immunoSEQ multiplex PCR assay. In TCRdb, the immuneACCESS table is reduced to in-frame sequences with V and J assigned. These tables do not hold every clone; where another copy was compared, an unresolved V gene accounts for under half, and the others remain unexplained. The sample table records around 25,000 clones; over 55% of these occur just once. The ten largest clones add up to 43% of the sample. Material: peripheral blood. The receptors were sampled from a woman of 80 years or more with acute or convalescent COVID-19.

This clone was found a few times. V and J are TRBV5-5 and TRBJ2-7; D gene ambiguous. V lost 7 bases and J lost 7, with 12 bases in between. The CDR3 is 11 amino acids. Germline values: CDR1 SGHKS, CDR2 YYEKEE (reference sequence). The DNA for the CDR3 is TGTGCCAGCGACGTCTCAGGAGAGCAGTACTTC. As protein: CASDVSGEQYF.

The rearrangement uses TRBV2 and TRBJ1-5; 9 bases agree with TRBD1. V was pared by 9 bases and J by 2 bases, with 2 bases of the junction left unmatched. The CDR3 has 13 residues. Germline-derived CDR1 and CDR2 are SNHLY and FYNNEI. CDR3 in amino acids: CASRDRGNQPQHF. DNA of the CDR3: TGTGCCAGTAGGGACAGGGGCAATCAGCCCCAGCATTTT.

Details on this clone: The junction shows a germline mismatch at one end, possibly a read error. The chain carries TRBV3-1 (or the pseudogene TRBV3-2) and TRBJ2-5, with 7 bases that match TRBD2. Looked up from germline, CDR1 is LGHDT and CDR2 is YNNKEL (reference sequence). CDR3 length: 13 amino acids. The CDR3 DNA reads as TGTGCCAGCAGCTGGACTAGTCAAGGGACCCAGTACTTC. Amino acids: CASSWTSQGTQYF.

The CDR3 reads CASSIGGITDTQYF. CDR3 coding DNA: TGTGCCAGTAGTATCGGGGGGATCACAGATACGCAGTATTTT. The chain links TRBV19 to TRBJ2-3; TRBD2 aligns across 7 bases. The CDR3 spans 14 residues. The V and J ends lost 3 bases and 2 bases, in that order; junction bases with no gene match: 2. CDR1 and CDR2 (germline): LNHDA, SQIVND (reference sequence).

The chain couples TRBV2 to TRBJ2-3; 9 bases agree with TRBD1. The CDR3 extends over 13 amino acids. The V gene end was trimmed by 8 bases and the J gene end by 4 bases; junction bases not matched to a gene: 4. Per germline, CDR1 SNHLY and CDR2 FYNNEI. The CDR3 region is CASGDRVADTQYF. CDR3 DNA sequence: TGTGCCAGCGGGGACAGGGTGGCAGATACGCAGTATTTT.

The rearrangement joins TRBV11-3 to TRBJ2-3; 13 bases fit TRBD2. In germline, CDR1 is SGHNT, CDR2 YENEEA. J gave up 4 bases and V 5 bases, and 6 bases lay outside the gene matches. This CDR3 contains 16 residues. The CDR3 is CASSATSGGAADTQYF. CDR3 sequence (DNA): TGTGCCAGCAGCGCCACTAGCGGGGGGGCCGCAGATACGCAGTATTTT. The variable domain in full, completed from reference TRBV11-3 and TRBJ2-3, reads EAGVVQSPRYKIIEKKQPVAFWCNPISGHNTLYWYLQNLGQGPELLIRYENEEAVDDSQLPKDRFSAERLKGVDSTLKIQPAELGDSAVYLCASSATSGGAADTQYFGPGTRLTVL.

The chain employs TRBV5-1 and TRBJ1-4, with 8 bases matching TRBD1. Germline V CDR1 and CDR2: SGHRS, YFSETQ. The trim removed 2 bases at V and 3 bases at J, leaving 0 bases unmatched. There are 14 residues in the CDR3. The CDR3 spells CASSLQGANEKLFF. The CDR3 region has the DNA TGCGCCAGCAGCTTACAGGGGGCTAATGAAAAACTGTTTTTT.

This clone appeared once. The rearrangement joins TRBV2 to TRBJ2-2; 8 bases agree with TRBD2. After removal of 1 base from V and 4 bases from J, the junction contained 5 bases not matched to a gene. The CDR3 has 16 amino acids. The germline CDR1 and CDR2 sequences are SNHLY and FYNNEI. CDR3 in amino acids: CASSEGGGRTTGELFF. CDR3 bases: TGTGCCAGCAGTGAAGGCGGGGGGCGGACCACCGGGGAGCTGTTTTTT. The variable domain in full, with the rest retrieved from reference TRBV2 and TRBJ2-2, is EPEVTQTPSHQVTQMGQEVILRCVPISNHLYFYWYRQILGQKVEFLVSFYNNEISEKSEIFDDQFSVERPDGSNFTLKIRSTKLEDSAMYFCASSEGGGRTTGELFFGEGSRLTVL.

The V gene is TRBV11-3, the J gene TRBJ2-6; tentatively, D is TRBD2 (5 bases). The germline CDR1 and CDR2 sequences are SGHNT and YENEEA. V was clipped by 2 bases and J by 0 bases, with 14 bases between them. There are 18 residues in the CDR3. The CDR3 region has the DNA TGTGCCAGCAGCTTATTCGGAGCGGTCATCTCTGGGGCCAACGTCCTGACTTTC. Protein product: CASSLFGAVISGANVLTF.

The chain couples TRBV19 to TRBJ2-2; 7 nucleotides match TRBD2. Germline CDR1 is LNHDA and CDR2 is SQIVND (reference sequence). V was clipped by 9 bases and J by 7 bases; unmatched bases: 8. The CDR3 contains 13 residues. The CDR3 loop is CASGEGIGGELFF. The CDR3 bases are TGTGCCAGCGGGGAGGGGATCGGCGGGGAGCTGTTTTTT.

The chain is built from TRBV5-4 and TRBJ1-1; the match to TRBD1 covers 9 bases. Germline V gene lookup returns CDR1 SGHNT and CDR2 YYREEE (reference sequence). Losses at the gene ends were 7 bases for V and 1 base for J; bases not matched to a gene: 2. This CDR3 region has 13 residues. The CDR3 coding sequence is TGTGCCAGCGTGGGACAGGGGAACACTGAAGCTTTCTTT. It translates to CASVGQGNTEAFF.

This clone was seen a handful of times. The chain couples TRBV6-6 to TRBJ2-1; 7 bases line up with TRBD2. V was pared by 6 bases and J by 3 bases, with 8 bases of the junction left unmatched. Germline assignment: CDR1 MNHNY and CDR2 SVGAGI (reference sequence). The CDR3 sequence is 15 residues long. CDR3 loop: CASSIGTTLYNEQFF. The CDR3 DNA sequence: TGTGCCAGCAGCATCGGGACTACCCTCTACAATGAGCAGTTCTTC.

This rearrangement joins TRBV6-2 or TRBV6-3 to TRBJ1-1; weak D call: TRBD1 (5 bases). This CDR3 has 16 residues. Looked up from germline, CDR1 is MNHEY and CDR2 is SVGEGT. Trimming pared 4 bases from V and 4 bases from J, leaving 19 bases between. The CDR3 region has the DNA TGTGCCAGCAGTTCTCTGAGTTGGTCAGGGCGCACTGAAGCTTTCTTT. Translated: CASSSLSWSGRTEAFF.

The DNA of the CDR3 is TGTGCCAGCAGCTCCCGACAGGGGAGAGACGAGCAGTACTTC. As protein: CASSSRQGRDEQYF. The rearrangement links TRBV5-6 to TRBJ2-7; 8 nucleotides align to TRBD1. This CDR3 spans 14 amino acids. Trimming removed 3 bases from V and 5 bases from J; junction bases left unmatched: 7. In germline, CDR1 is SGHDT, CDR2 YYEEEE.

V usage is TRBV7-2 and J usage is TRBJ2-7, with 8 nucleotides matching TRBD1. This CDR3 is 16 amino acids long. The trim removed 5 bases at V and 0 bases at J, leaving 9 bases unmatched. Germline V gene data show CDR1 as SGHTA and CDR2 as FQGNSA. CDR3 residues: CASSRLPGQGSYEQYF. The CDR3 region has the DNA TGTGCCAGCAGCCGCCTGCCAGGACAGGGCTCCTACGAGCAGTACTTC.

The table lists this clone with a count of one. This chain links TRBV21-1 with TRBJ2-1; the listed D gene, TRBD2, was not tested against the DNA. TRBV21-1 is an annotated pseudogene. The length of the CDR3 is 17 residues. CDR3 residues: CASSKGTRRSFYNEQFF. The DNA of the CDR3 is TGTGCCAGCAGCAAAGGAACGAGGCGGTCATTCTACAATGAGCAGTTCTTC.

The J gene is TRBJ1-5, the V gene TRBV30, with 8 positions matching TRBD1. Looked up from germline, CDR1 is GTSNPN and CDR2 is SVGIG (reference sequence). V dropped 1 base and J dropped 2; count of bases not matched to a gene: 1. There are 14 residues in the CDR3. In nucleotides, the CDR3 is TGTGCCTGGAGTGGGGGACAGGGCAATCAGCCCCAGCATTTT. Translation: CAWSGGQGNQPQHF.

The CDR3 nucleotides read TGTGCCAGCAGCTTGACAGGGGGCGACTATGGCTACACCTTC. Translated, it gives CASSLTGGDYGYTF. J is TRBJ1-2 and V is TRBV7-2; 10 bases agree with TRBD1. Germline CDR1 reads SGHTA; CDR2 reads FQGNSA. The CDR3 runs to 14 residues. J lost 3 bases, V lost 3 bases, and 1 base had no gene match.

This sequence joins TRBV6-2 or TRBV6-3 and TRBJ1-1; D gene unclear. Trimming pared 3 bases from V and 1 base from J, leaving 15 bases between. This CDR3 spans 16 amino acids. CDR1 and CDR2 (germline): MNHEY, SVGEGT. CDR3 sequence: CASSYLPGTRNTEAFF. DNA for the CDR3: TGTGCCAGCAGTTATTTGCCGGGTACGCGGAACACTGAAGCTTTCTTT.

This clone has a handful of counts. The chain is built from TRBV7-8 and TRBJ1-5, with TRBD1 matching 9 bases. Germline CDR1 reads SGHVS; CDR2 reads FQNEAQ. The CDR3 is 14 residues long. J gave up 7 bases and V 5 bases, and 6 bases lay outside the gene matches. CDR3 nucleotides: TGTGCCAGCAGCGGAACAGGGGGCAGGCAGCCCCAGCATTTT. It specifies CASSGTGGRQPQHF.

The CDR3 spells CASSIDRVGPEAFF. CDR3 DNA sequence: TGTGCCAGTAGTATAGATAGGGTGGGGCCTGAAGCTTTCTTT. This chain connects TRBV19 to TRBJ1-1, with D maybe TRBD1 (5 bases). This CDR3 has 14 amino acids. V lost 0 bases and J lost 6, with 11 bases in between. From germline, CDR1 is LNHDA and CDR2 SQIVND (reference sequence).

The gene calls are TRBV27 and TRBJ1-5; 7 nucleotides line up with TRBD1. The trim removed 0 bases at V and 1 base at J, leaving 9 bases unmatched. Germline assignment: CDR1 MNHEY and CDR2 SMNVEV (reference sequence). The CDR3 contains 18 residues. The CDR3 nucleotides read TGTGCCAGCAGTTTATCCGGATACTGGGACAGAAGCAATCAGCCCCAGCATTTT. Protein product: CASSLSGYWDRSNQPQHF.

The J gene is TRBJ2-7, the V gene TRBV11-2; no clear D gene. This CDR3 region has 12 residues. The V gene's germline CDR1 is SGHAT and CDR2 FQNNGV. The V end lost 0 bases, the J end lost 6 bases, and 6 bases lay between the germline ends. The CDR3 reads CASSLDFREQYF. The CDR3 nucleotides are TGTGCCAGCAGCTTAGACTTCCGCGAGCAGTACTTC.

The chain employs TRBV2 and TRBJ1-4; 7 nucleotides align to TRBD1. V was pared by 6 bases and J by 5 bases, with 3 bases of the junction left unmatched. The CDR3 extends over 13 amino acids. The germline V gene has CDR1 SNHLY and CDR2 FYNNEI. The DNA for the CDR3 is TGTGCCAGCAGCAAGGACAGGAATGAAAAACTGTTTTTT. Translation: CASSKDRNEKLFF.

This chain connects TRBV7-8 to TRBJ1-3; 7 bases line up with TRBD1. Germline-derived CDR1 and CDR2 are SGHVS and FQNEAQ. V gave up 5 bases and J gave up 6 bases; unmatched junction bases: 10. The CDR3 contains 15 residues. CDR3 nucleotide sequence: TGTGCCAGCAGCCGCGCGCGACAGGGAGAAAACACCATATATTTT. It yields the protein CASSRARQGENTIYF. Full variable domain (missing parts from reference TRBV7-8 and TRBJ1-3): GAGVSQSPRYKVAKRGQDVALRCDPISGHVSLFWYQQALGQGPEFLTYFQNEAQLDKSGLPSDRFFAERPEGSVSTLKIQRTQQEDSAVYLCASSRARQGENTIYFGEGSWLTVV.

This clone was observed a handful of times. The chain links TRBV19 to TRBJ2-7; TRBD2 matches 14 bases. From germline, CDR1 is LNHDA and CDR2 SQIVND (reference sequence). The CDR3 runs 14 residues. Trimming removed 9 bases from V and 4 bases from J; junction bases left unmatched: 5. This chain's CDR3 is CASSGLAGVYEQYF. In DNA form, the CDR3 reads TGTGCCAGCTCGGGACTAGCGGGAGTTTACGAGCAGTACTTC.

V and J are TRBV29-1 and TRBJ2-1; 10 positions agree with TRBD1. This CDR3 region has 20 residues. V was pared by 3 bases and J by 0 bases, with 17 bases of the junction left unmatched. Germline V gene data show CDR1 as SQVTM and CDR2 as ANQGSEA. The CDR3 region has the DNA TGCAGCGTTGAGGGGGCGAGGGACAGGGGTCTAGGGAGCTCCTACAATGAGCAGTTCTTC. Protein sequence: CSVEGARDRGLGSSYNEQFF.